Sequencing of this T cell receptor beta chain was carried out in a study of blood T cell repertoires in COVID-19 (dated by TCRdb to 2020 to 2022). Study-wide context: The collaborator samples originated in the United States, Italy and Spain and spanned the acute and convalescent phases of COVID-19. The material from the prospective study consisted of cDNA or gDNA derived from T cells, B-cell-depleted T cells, or PBMCs. Deeply sampled blood TCRbeta repertoires from subjects exposed to, actively infected with, or recovered from COVID-19 were included in the dataset. A freely available public database, intended as a resource for researchers studying the immune response to SARS-CoV-2, is where the repertoires were released. Samples came from the ongoing ImmuneRACE study (first 160 participants) plus 1,254 subjects from 6 global collaborators. Sample metadata almost always included a de-identified subject ID, COVID-19 status, age in years and sex. Where available, HLA class I and class II types were obtained from metadata supplied by the sample provider rather than from assay-based typing.

Collaborating institutions collected whole blood in K2EDTA tubes following their own protocols. For TCRbeta analysis, collaborator samples were shipped as frozen whole blood, as isolated PBMCs, or as DNA extracted from either sample type. The CDR3 runs 13 amino acids, cysteine and phenylalanine included. Only the CDR3 DNA is retained, 39 bases long and in frame from the first base. V and J lose 0 bases and 4 bases, and a span of 6 bases separates them. CDR1 is given as SGHAT and CDR2 as FQNNGV, both from the germline V gene. Turning to this clone: Its antigen is unknown. No much larger clone exists at a distance of one base, and base qualities are not known.

TCRbeta CDR3 regions were amplified from genomic DNA by means of the immunoSEQ Assay, a bias-controlled multiplex PCR. On the authors' methods: The number of nucleated cells in each sample was estimated from the amplification of reference gene primers within the assay. Sequence reads were collapsed and filtered to measure the absolute abundance of every unique TCRbeta CDR3 rearrangement. For each sample, productive Simpson clonality was calculated as the square root of Simpson's diversity index over productive rearrangements. In TCRdb, the immuneACCESS table is reduced to in-frame sequences with V and J assigned. These tables do not hold every clone; where another copy was compared, an unresolved V gene accounts for under half, and the others remain unexplained. V, J and clone size are taken as reported in that table, and D and trimming were inferred from the DNA itself. This sample is represented by more than 200,000 clones; approximately 86% of them were singletons. The top ten clones comprise nearly 2% of the sample.

Findings and caveats that apply to the study as a whole: Clinical and demographic metadata were provided uncurated, with the amount varying by source and participant.

This TCR came from a man aged 25-45 years with active or convalescent COVID-19. The chain employs TRBV11-2 and TRBJ1-1; no D gene is confidently identified. The sample was peripheral blood. The DNA sequence reads TGTGCCAGCAGCTTAGAACAGACCACTGAAGCTTTCTTT. This yields the protein CASSLEQTTEAFF.